The rows below give T cell receptor beta chains drawn from one sample of a study of cytotoxic CD8 clonotypes in ibrutinib-treated CLL. The table came from immunoSEQ multiplex PCR; TCRdb's copy has only in-frame clones and leaves some out. The table includes about 40,000 clones, 65% to 70% detected once. Sequencing used PBMCs, obtained at disease progression, from a patient treated with ibrutinib. These receptors all stem from a human donor with chronic lymphocytic leukemia. Each CDR3 is given with its conserved first and last residue. The D gene is left open where the match is weak. Clone size is shown for a subset of rows, as once, few, many or a class of expanded clone.

v_call: TRBV5-5
clone_size: -
d_call: -
j_call: TRBJ1-4
cdr3_aa: CASSWATNEKLFF
cdr3_nt: TGTGCCAGCAGCTGGGCAACTAATGAAAAACTGTTTTTT

v_call: TRBV7-9
clone_size: -
d_call: -
j_call: TRBJ2-1
cdr3_aa: CASSLANEQFF
cdr3_nt: TGTGCCAGCAGCTTAGCTAATGAGCAGTTCTTC

v_call: TRBV7-9
clone_size: -
d_call: -
j_call: TRBJ1-4
cdr3_aa: CASSLGGNGEKLFF
cdr3_nt: TGTGCCAGCAGCTTAGGGGGGAATGGTGAAAAACTGTTTTTT

v_call: TRBV18
clone_size: -
d_call: -
j_call: TRBJ1-4
cdr3_aa: CASSPGQLNEKLFF
cdr3_nt: TGTGCCAGCTCACCCGGACAGCTTAATGAAAAACTGTTTTTT

v_call: TRBV6-6
clone_size: -
d_call: -
j_call: TRBJ1-3
cdr3_aa: CASRAESGNTIYF
cdr3_nt: TGTGCCAGCAGGGCAGAGTCTGGAAACACCATATATTTT

v_call: TRBV28
clone_size: once
d_call: -
j_call: TRBJ1-4
cdr3_aa: CASSTGGGEKLFF
cdr3_nt: TGTGCCAGCAGTACGGGGGGAGGTGAAAAACTGTTTTTT

v_call: TRBV14
clone_size: -
d_call: -
j_call: TRBJ2-3
cdr3_aa: CASSQDQGRTDTQYF
cdr3_nt: TGTGCCAGCAGCCAAGATCAGGGGCGCACAGATACGCAGTATTTT

v_call: TRBV9
clone_size: -
d_call: -
j_call: TRBJ2-1
cdr3_aa: CASSAPTGYNEQFF
cdr3_nt: TGTGCCAGCAGCGCCCCTACGGGTTACAATGAGCAGTTCTTC

v_call: TRBV19
clone_size: few
d_call: TRBD1
j_call: TRBJ1-2
cdr3_aa: CASSTYRDRVPRYTF
cdr3_nt: TGTGCCAGTAGTACCTACCGGGACAGAGTCCCTCGGTACACCTTC

v_call: TRBV18
clone_size: few
d_call: -
j_call: TRBJ2-7
cdr3_aa: CASSRSGISYEQYF
cdr3_nt: TGTGCCAGCTCACGTTCCGGGATCTCCTACGAGCAGTACTTC

v_call: TRBV29-1
clone_size: -
d_call: -
j_call: TRBJ1-2
cdr3_aa: CSVVTGLYGYTF
cdr3_nt: TGCAGCGTTGTTACGGGCCTCTATGGCTACACCTTC

v_call: TRBV7-2
clone_size: -
d_call: -
j_call: TRBJ1-1
cdr3_aa: CASSFLWDLDTEAFF
cdr3_nt: TGTGCCAGCAGCTTTTTATGGGATTTAGACACTGAAGCTTTCTTT

v_call: TRBV6-6
clone_size: -
d_call: TRBD2
j_call: TRBJ2-5
cdr3_aa: CASSRTSGRSETQYF
cdr3_nt: TGTGCCAGCAGTCGGACTAGCGGGAGATCAGAGACCCAGTACTTC

v_call: TRBV30
clone_size: -
d_call: -
j_call: TRBJ1-4
cdr3_aa: CAWSVGGGYEKLFF
cdr3_nt: TGTGCCTGGAGTGTAGGGGGTGGATATGAAAAACTGTTTTTT

v_call: TRBV19
clone_size: -
d_call: -
j_call: TRBJ1-3
cdr3_aa: CASTLRQGGNTIYF
cdr3_nt: TGTGCCAGTACGCTCCGCCAGGGTGGAAACACCATATATTTT

v_call: TRBV28
clone_size: -
d_call: -
j_call: TRBJ2-7
cdr3_aa: CASSSSIFEQYF
cdr3_nt: TGTGCCAGCAGTTCCTCCATTTTCGAGCAGTACTTC

v_call: TRBV9
clone_size: -
d_call: TRBD1
j_call: TRBJ2-6
cdr3_aa: CASSAPQGQFSGANVLTF
cdr3_nt: TGTGCCAGCAGCGCCCCTCAGGGACAGTTCTCTGGGGCCAACGTCCTGACTTTC

v_call: TRBV5-1
clone_size: -
d_call: TRBD2
j_call: TRBJ2-3
cdr3_aa: CASSSLAGRADTQYF
cdr3_nt: TGCGCCAGCAGCTCCTTAGCGGGAAGGGCAGATACGCAGTATTTT

v_call: TRBV7-2
clone_size: -
d_call: TRBD2
j_call: TRBJ2-5
cdr3_aa: CASSYSGFQETQYF
cdr3_nt: TGTGCCAGCAGCTATAGCGGGTTCCAAGAGACCCAGTACTTC

v_call: TRBV6-1
clone_size: -
d_call: TRBD1
j_call: TRBJ1-6
cdr3_aa: CASTGEGAYSPLHF
cdr3_nt: TGTGCCAGCACGGGGGAGGGGGCGTATTCACCCCTCCACTTT

v_call: TRBV4-3
clone_size: -
d_call: TRBD2
j_call: TRBJ2-1
cdr3_aa: CASSQVMAPSGSYNEQFF
cdr3_nt: TGCGCCAGCAGCCAAGTTATGGCCCCTAGCGGGAGTTATAATGAGCAGTTCTTC

v_call: TRBV5-6
clone_size: once
d_call: -
j_call: TRBJ2-1
cdr3_aa: CASSLQLAYYNEQFF
cdr3_nt: TGTGCCAGCAGCTTGCAGTTAGCGTACTACAATGAGCAGTTCTTC

v_call: TRBV7-2
clone_size: -
d_call: TRBD2
j_call: TRBJ2-7
cdr3_aa: CASSLRTSGRSEQYF
cdr3_nt: TGTGCCAGCAGCTTAAGGACTAGCGGGAGAAGCGAGCAGTACTTC

v_call: TRBV7-3
clone_size: -
d_call: -
j_call: TRBJ1-1
cdr3_aa: CASSLYDRSEAFF
cdr3_nt: TGTGCCAGCAGCTTATATGACAGGTCTGAAGCTTTCTTT

v_call: TRBV11-3
clone_size: -
d_call: -
j_call: TRBJ1-1
cdr3_aa: CASSSGTGFWNTEAFF
cdr3_nt: TGTGCCAGCAGCTCAGGAACAGGGTTTTGGAACACTGAAGCTTTCTTT

v_call: TRBV27
clone_size: -
d_call: -
j_call: TRBJ2-3
cdr3_aa: CASTLRGGSAPTDTQYF
cdr3_nt: TGTGCCAGCACCCTAAGGGGCGGGTCGGCGCCCACAGATACGCAGTATTTT

v_call: TRBV30
clone_size: -
d_call: TRBD2
j_call: TRBJ2-7
cdr3_aa: CAWSRSREANEQYF
cdr3_nt: TGTGCCTGGAGCCGGTCGCGGGAGGCTAACGAGCAGTACTTC

v_call: TRBV7-2
clone_size: -
d_call: TRBD2
j_call: TRBJ2-2
cdr3_aa: CASSFTSGNTGELFF
cdr3_nt: TGTGCCAGCAGCTTTACTAGCGGAAACACCGGGGAGCTGTTTTTT

v_call: TRBV29-1
clone_size: -
d_call: -
j_call: TRBJ1-5
cdr3_aa: CSALAGQNQPQHF
cdr3_nt: TGCAGCGCCCTTGCAGGGCAAAATCAGCCCCAGCATTTT

v_call: TRBV5-1
clone_size: -
d_call: -
j_call: TRBJ2-3
cdr3_aa: CASSLALLDTQYF
cdr3_nt: TGCGCCAGCAGCTTGGCGTTACTAGATACGCAGTATTTT

v_call: TRBV9
clone_size: -
d_call: -
j_call: TRBJ2-6
cdr3_aa: CASSVIQTDSHSGANVLTF
cdr3_nt: TGTGCCAGCAGCGTAATCCAGACGGACAGCCACTCTGGGGCCAACGTCCTGACTTTC

v_call: TRBV19
clone_size: -
d_call: -
j_call: TRBJ1-5
cdr3_aa: CASDRSGYSNQPQHF
cdr3_nt: TGTGCCAGCGACCGAAGCGGATATAGCAATCAGCCCCAGCATTTT

v_call: TRBV4-1
clone_size: -
d_call: -
j_call: TRBJ2-2
cdr3_aa: CASSQGLSGNTGELFF
cdr3_nt: TGCGCCAGCAGCCAAGGTCTGAGCGGGAACACCGGGGAGCTGTTTTTT

v_call: TRBV25-1
clone_size: -
d_call: -
j_call: TRBJ1-3
cdr3_aa: CASSDLQGNTIYF
cdr3_nt: TGTGCCAGCAGTGACCTACAGGGAAACACCATATATTTT

v_call: TRBV25-1
clone_size: -
d_call: -
j_call: TRBJ1-6
cdr3_aa: CASSDAADRGLNSPLHF
cdr3_nt: TGTGCCAGCAGCGACGCTGCGGACCGAGGTTTAAATTCACCCCTCCACTTT

v_call: TRBV9
clone_size: -
d_call: TRBD2
j_call: TRBJ2-2
cdr3_aa: CASSVGVAGANGELFF
cdr3_nt: TGTGCCAGCAGCGTAGGGGTAGCGGGAGCTAACGGGGAGCTGTTTTTT

v_call: TRBV4-3
clone_size: few
d_call: -
j_call: TRBJ2-1
cdr3_aa: CASGRASSYNEQFF
cdr3_nt: TGCGCCAGCGGCAGGGCTAGCTCCTACAATGAGCAGTTCTTC

v_call: TRBV4-3
clone_size: -
d_call: TRBD1
j_call: TRBJ2-6
cdr3_aa: CASSQSPGGNSGANVLTF
cdr3_nt: TGCGCCAGCAGCCAAAGCCCAGGGGGCAATTCTGGGGCCAACGTCCTGACTTTC

v_call: TRBV6-5
clone_size: few
d_call: -
j_call: TRBJ2-2
cdr3_aa: CASSYKVSGGELFF
cdr3_nt: TGTGCCAGCAGTTATAAGGTTTCTGGCGGGGAGCTGTTTTTT

v_call: TRBV9
clone_size: once
d_call: TRBD1
j_call: TRBJ1-2
cdr3_aa: CASTRDRVNGYTF
cdr3_nt: TGTGCCAGCACCAGGGACAGGGTAAATGGCTACACCTTC

v_call: TRBV28
clone_size: few
d_call: TRBD1
j_call: TRBJ2-7
cdr3_aa: CASSSLGDSGYEQYF
cdr3_nt: TGTGCCAGCAGTTCCCTCGGGGACAGCGGCTACGAGCAGTACTTC

v_call: TRBV30
clone_size: -
d_call: TRBD1
j_call: TRBJ2-7
cdr3_aa: CAWSTGQGKQYF
cdr3_nt: TGTGCCTGGAGTACGGGACAGGGTAAGCAGTACTTC

v_call: TRBV20-1
clone_size: -
d_call: -
j_call: TRBJ1-4
cdr3_aa: CSVEYNEKLFF
cdr3_nt: TGCAGTGTTGAATATAATGAAAAACTGTTTTTT

v_call: TRBV29-1
clone_size: -
d_call: -
j_call: TRBJ2-6
cdr3_aa: CSVEQGTGANVLTF
cdr3_nt: TGCAGCGTGGAACAGGGAACTGGGGCCAACGTCCTGACTTTC

v_call: TRBV7-9
clone_size: -
d_call: TRBD2
j_call: TRBJ2-7
cdr3_aa: CASSLGSGRTNEQYF
cdr3_nt: TGTGCCAGCAGCTTAGGGAGCGGGAGAACTAACGAGCAGTACTTC

v_call: TRBV4-1
clone_size: once
d_call: -
j_call: TRBJ1-2
cdr3_aa: CASSQRQDNYGYTF
cdr3_nt: TGCGCCAGCAGCCAACGACAGGATAACTATGGCTACACCTTC

v_call: TRBV11-3
clone_size: few
d_call: -
j_call: TRBJ2-7
cdr3_aa: CASSLVSHSYEQYF
cdr3_nt: TGTGCCAGCAGCTTAGTATCTCACTCCTACGAGCAGTACTTC

v_call: TRBV5-1
clone_size: few
d_call: -
j_call: TRBJ2-7
cdr3_aa: CASSLAPSGGNEQYF
cdr3_nt: TGCGCCAGCAGCTTGGCCCCGAGTGGGGGAAACGAGCAGTACTTC

v_call: TRBV4-1
clone_size: -
d_call: -
j_call: TRBJ2-2
cdr3_aa: CASSQDTRRLAYTGNTGELFF
cdr3_nt: TGCGCCAGCAGCCAAGATACCCGCCGCCTGGCCTACACCGGGAACACCGGGGAGCTGTTTTTT

v_call: TRBV5-6
clone_size: -
d_call: TRBD1
j_call: TRBJ1-6
cdr3_aa: CASSLNRGWRNSPLHF
cdr3_nt: TGTGCCAGCAGCTTGAACAGGGGGTGGAGAAATTCACCCCTCCACTTT

v_call: TRBV6-1
clone_size: -
d_call: -
j_call: TRBJ1-2
cdr3_aa: CASSESGGKDGYTF
cdr3_nt: TGTGCCAGCAGTGAATCGGGGGGGAAGGATGGCTACACCTTC